This TCR beta chain came from a study of CD8+CD57+ T cells in acquired aplastic anemia. Whole-study findings and limits: It was found that some 30 CD8+ CDR3 sequences were shared between patients and controls. Patient and control CD8+ Simpson's diversity was not significantly different.

This clonotype occurred many times. The antigen remains undetermined. The patients chosen for sequencing had shown expansion of CD8+CD57+ cells (detected by flow cytometry). With no exception, the patients had severe acquired aplastic anemia. No patient had been given any therapy when blood was sampled. The template used for profiling TCR beta VDJ and CDR3 was genomic DNA. TCRdb passed the reads through MiXCR, listing each CDR3 protein once. The sample consists of 220,000 or so distinct CDR3 sequences, 50% to 70% of them appearing once. Per germline, CDR1 MNHEY and CDR2 SMNVEV (reference sequence). V shed 3 bases and J shed 3 bases, with 12 bases lying between them. This CDR3 has 14 amino acids.

This TCR came from a human donor with aplastic anemia. The chain couples TRBV27 to TRBJ2-7; the D gene is possibly TRBD1 (5 bases). The sample taken for sequencing was sorted CD4+, CD8+, or CD8+CD57+ T cells (not recorded which) from PBMCs. The CDR3 DNA reads as TGTGCCAGCAGTTTCGGCTTCGGACACTACGAGCAGTACTTC. It specifies CASSFGFGHYEQYF.